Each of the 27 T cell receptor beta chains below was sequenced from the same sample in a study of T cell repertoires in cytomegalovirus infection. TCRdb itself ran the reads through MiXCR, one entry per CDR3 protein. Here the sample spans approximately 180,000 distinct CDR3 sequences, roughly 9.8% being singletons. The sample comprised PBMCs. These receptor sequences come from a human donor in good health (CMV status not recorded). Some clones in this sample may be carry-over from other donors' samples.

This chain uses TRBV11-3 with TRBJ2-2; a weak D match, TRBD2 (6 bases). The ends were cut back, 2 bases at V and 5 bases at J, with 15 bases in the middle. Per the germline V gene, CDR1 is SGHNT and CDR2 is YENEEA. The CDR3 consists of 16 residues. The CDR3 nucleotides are TGTGCCAGCAGCTTAACCCTGGCAGGGAGGACCGGGGAGCTGTTTTTT. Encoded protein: CASSLTLAGRTGELFF.

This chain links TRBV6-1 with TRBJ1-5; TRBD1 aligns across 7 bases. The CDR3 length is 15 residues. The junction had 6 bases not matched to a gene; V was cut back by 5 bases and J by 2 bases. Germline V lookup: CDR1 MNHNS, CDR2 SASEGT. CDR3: CASSHDRVGNQPQHF. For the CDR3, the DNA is TGTGCCAGCAGTCATGACAGGGTAGGCAATCAGCCCCAGCATTTT.

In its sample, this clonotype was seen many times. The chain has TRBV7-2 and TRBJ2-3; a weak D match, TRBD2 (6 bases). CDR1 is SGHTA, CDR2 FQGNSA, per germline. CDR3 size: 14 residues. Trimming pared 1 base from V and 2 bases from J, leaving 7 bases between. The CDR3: CASSLGDSTDTQYF. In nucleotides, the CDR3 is TGTGCCAGCAGCTTAGGGGACTCCACAGATACGCAGTATTTT.

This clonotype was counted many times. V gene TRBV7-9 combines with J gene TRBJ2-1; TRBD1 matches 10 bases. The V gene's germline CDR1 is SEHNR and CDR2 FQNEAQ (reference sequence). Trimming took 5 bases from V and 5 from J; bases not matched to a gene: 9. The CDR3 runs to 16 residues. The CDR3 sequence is CASSKRQGAVDNEQFF. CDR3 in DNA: TGTGCCAGCAGCAAACGACAGGGGGCGGTAGACAATGAGCAGTTCTTC.

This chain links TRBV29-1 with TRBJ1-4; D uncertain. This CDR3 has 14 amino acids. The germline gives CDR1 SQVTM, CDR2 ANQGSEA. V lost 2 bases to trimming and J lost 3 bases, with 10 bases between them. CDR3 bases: TGCAGCGTTGAAAAACCCGGGTCTAATGAAAAACTGTTTTTT. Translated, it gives CSVEKPGSNEKLFF.

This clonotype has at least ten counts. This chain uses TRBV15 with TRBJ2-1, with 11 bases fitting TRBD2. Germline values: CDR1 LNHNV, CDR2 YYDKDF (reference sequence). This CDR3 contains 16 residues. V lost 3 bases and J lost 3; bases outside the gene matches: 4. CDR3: CATSRQTSGIYNEQFF. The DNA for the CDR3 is TGTGCCACCAGCAGGCAGACTAGCGGGATCTACAATGAGCAGTTCTTC.

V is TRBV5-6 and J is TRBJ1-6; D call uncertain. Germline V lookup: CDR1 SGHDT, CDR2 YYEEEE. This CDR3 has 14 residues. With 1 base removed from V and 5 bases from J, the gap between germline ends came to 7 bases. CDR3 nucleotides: TGTGCCAGCAGCTTGAACAGTCATAATTCACCCCTCCACTTT. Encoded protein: CASSLNSHNSPLHF. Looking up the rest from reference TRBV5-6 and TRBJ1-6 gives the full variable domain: DAGVTQSPTHLIKTRGQQVTLRCSPKSGHDTVSWYQQALGQGPQFIFQYYEEEERQRGNFPDRFSGHQFPNYSSELNVNALLLGDSALYLCASSLNSHNSPLHFGNGTRLTVT.

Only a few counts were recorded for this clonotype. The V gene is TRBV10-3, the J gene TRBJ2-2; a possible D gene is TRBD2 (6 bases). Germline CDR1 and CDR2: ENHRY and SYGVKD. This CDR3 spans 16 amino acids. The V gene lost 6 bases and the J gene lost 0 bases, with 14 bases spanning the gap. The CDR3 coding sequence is TGTGCCATCAGCCGGAGCGTAGCGGCGAACACCGGGGAGCTGTTTTTT. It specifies CAISRSVAANTGELFF.

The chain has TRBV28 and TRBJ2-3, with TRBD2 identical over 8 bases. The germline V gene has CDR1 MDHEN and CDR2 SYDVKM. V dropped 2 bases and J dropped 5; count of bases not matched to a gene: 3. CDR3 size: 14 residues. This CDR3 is CASSLSGSRDTQYF. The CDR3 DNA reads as TGTGCCAGCAGTTTAAGCGGGAGTAGAGATACGCAGTATTTT.

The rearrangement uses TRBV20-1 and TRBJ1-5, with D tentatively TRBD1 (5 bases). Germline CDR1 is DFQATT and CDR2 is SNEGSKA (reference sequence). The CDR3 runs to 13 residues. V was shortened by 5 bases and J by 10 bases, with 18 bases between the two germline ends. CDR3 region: CSAQGAGLGPQHF. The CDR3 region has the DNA TGCAGTGCTCAAGGGGCAGGGTTAGGACCCCAGCATTTT.

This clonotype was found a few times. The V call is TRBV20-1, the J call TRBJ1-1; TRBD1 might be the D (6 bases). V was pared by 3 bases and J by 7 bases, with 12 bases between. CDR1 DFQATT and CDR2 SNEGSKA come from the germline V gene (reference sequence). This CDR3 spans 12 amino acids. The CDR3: CSASGRGNEAFF. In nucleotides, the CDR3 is TGCAGTGCTAGCGGCAGGGGAAATGAAGCTTTCTTT.

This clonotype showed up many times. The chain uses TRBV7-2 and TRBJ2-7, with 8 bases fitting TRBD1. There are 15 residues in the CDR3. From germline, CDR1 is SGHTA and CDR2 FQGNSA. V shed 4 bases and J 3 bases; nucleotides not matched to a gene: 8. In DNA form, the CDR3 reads TGTGCCAGCAGCTGGGGTGACAGGGGTATCTACGAGCAGTACTTC. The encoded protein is CASSWGDRGIYEQYF. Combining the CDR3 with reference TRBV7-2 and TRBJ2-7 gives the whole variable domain GAGVSQSPSNKVTEKGKDVELRCDPISGHTALYWYRQSLGQGLEFLIYFQGNSAPDKSGLPSDRFSAERTGGSVSTLTIQRTQQEDSAVYLCASSWGDRGIYEQYFGPGTRLTVT.

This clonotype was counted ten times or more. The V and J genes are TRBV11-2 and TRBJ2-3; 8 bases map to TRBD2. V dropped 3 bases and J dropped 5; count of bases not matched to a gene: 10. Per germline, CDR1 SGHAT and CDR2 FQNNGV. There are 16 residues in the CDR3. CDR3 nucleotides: TGTGCCAGCAGCTTCCTCCGGGGGGGCCCTCTAGATACGCAGTATTTT. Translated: CASSFLRGGPLDTQYF.

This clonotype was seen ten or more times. The CDR3 here is CASSLRTHNYGYTF. In nucleotides, the CDR3 is TGTGCCAGCAGTCTCCGGACACATAACTATGGCTACACCTTC. This chain joins TRBV12-3 or TRBV12-4 and TRBJ1-2; TRBD1 is a possible D gene (5 bases). The CDR3 is made up of 14 amino acids. V lost 5 bases and J 1 base, leaving 11 bases between the germline ends.

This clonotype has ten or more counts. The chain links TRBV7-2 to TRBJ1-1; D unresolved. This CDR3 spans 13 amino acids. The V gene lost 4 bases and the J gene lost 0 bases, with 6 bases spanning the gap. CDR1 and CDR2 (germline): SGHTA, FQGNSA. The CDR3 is CASSSTVNTEAFF. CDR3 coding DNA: TGTGCCAGCAGCTCGACGGTGAACACTGAAGCTTTCTTT.

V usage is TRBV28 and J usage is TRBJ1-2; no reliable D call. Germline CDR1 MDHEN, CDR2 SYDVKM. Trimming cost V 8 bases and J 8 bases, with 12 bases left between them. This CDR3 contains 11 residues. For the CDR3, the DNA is TGTGCCAGCGGGCTTTTAGGCGGCTACACCTTC. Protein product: CASGLLGGYTF.

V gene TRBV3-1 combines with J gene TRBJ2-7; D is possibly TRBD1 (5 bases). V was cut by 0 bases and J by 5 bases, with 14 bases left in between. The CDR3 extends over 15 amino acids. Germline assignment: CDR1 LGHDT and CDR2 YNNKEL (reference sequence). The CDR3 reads CASSQDQAGSNEQYF. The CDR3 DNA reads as TGTGCCAGCAGCCAAGATCAGGCAGGGTCCAACGAGCAGTACTTC.

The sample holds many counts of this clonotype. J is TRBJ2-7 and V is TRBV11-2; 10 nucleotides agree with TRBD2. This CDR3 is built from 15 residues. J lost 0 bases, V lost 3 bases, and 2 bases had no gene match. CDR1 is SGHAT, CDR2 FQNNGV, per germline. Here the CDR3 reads CASSFSGGSSYEQYF. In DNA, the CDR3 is TGTGCCAGCAGCTTTAGCGGGGGGAGCTCCTACGAGCAGTACTTC.

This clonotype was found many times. The DNA for the CDR3 is TGTGCCAGCAGCTTAGGGAGGGCTACTGGAAACACCATATATTTT. Translating it yields CASSLGRATGNTIYF. This chain uses TRBV7-2 with TRBJ1-3; no reliable D call. The V gene lost 1 base and the J gene lost 2 bases, with 9 bases spanning the gap. This CDR3 is 15 amino acids long. Germline-derived CDR1 and CDR2 are SGHTA and FQGNSA.

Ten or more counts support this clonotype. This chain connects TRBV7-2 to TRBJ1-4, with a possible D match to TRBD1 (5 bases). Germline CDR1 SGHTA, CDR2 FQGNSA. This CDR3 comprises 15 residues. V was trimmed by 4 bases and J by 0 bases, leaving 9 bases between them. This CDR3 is CASSSPTATNEKLFF. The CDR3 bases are TGTGCCAGCAGCTCCCCGACAGCAACTAATGAAAAACTGTTTTTT.

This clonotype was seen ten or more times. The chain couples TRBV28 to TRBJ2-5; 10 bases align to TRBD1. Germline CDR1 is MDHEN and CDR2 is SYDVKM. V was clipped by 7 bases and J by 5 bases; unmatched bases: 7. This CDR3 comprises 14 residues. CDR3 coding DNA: TGTGCCAGCACCACGACAGGGGGCCTGGAGACCCAGTACTTC. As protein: CASTTTGGLETQYF.

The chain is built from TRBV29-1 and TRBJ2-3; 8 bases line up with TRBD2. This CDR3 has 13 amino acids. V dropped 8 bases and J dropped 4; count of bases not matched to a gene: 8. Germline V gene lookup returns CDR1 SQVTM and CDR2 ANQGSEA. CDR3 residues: CSSIAGRSDTQYF. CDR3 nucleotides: TGCAGCTCTATAGCGGGGCGGTCAGATACGCAGTATTTT.

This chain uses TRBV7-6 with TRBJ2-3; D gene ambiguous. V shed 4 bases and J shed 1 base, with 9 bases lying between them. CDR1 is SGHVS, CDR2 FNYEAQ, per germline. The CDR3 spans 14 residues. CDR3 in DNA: TGTGCCAGCAGCTCCGCGGTTGGCACAGATACGCAGTATTTT. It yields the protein CASSSAVGTDTQYF.

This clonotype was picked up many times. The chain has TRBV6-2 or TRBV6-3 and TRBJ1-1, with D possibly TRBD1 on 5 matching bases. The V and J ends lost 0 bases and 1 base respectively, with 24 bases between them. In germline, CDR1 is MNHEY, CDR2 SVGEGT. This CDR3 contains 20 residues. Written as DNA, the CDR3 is TGTGCCAGCAGTTACTCGAGGGTTGAGGGACGAGGCATGAAGAACACTGAAGCTTTCTTT. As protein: CASSYSRVEGRGMKNTEAFF.

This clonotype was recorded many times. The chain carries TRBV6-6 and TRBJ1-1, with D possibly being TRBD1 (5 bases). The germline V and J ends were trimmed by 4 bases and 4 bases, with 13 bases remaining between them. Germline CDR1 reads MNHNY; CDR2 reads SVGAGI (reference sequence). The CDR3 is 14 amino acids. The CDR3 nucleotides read TGTGCCAGCAGTTCGGGGGGTAGGGGCACTGAAGCTTTCTTT. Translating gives CASSSGGRGTEAFF.

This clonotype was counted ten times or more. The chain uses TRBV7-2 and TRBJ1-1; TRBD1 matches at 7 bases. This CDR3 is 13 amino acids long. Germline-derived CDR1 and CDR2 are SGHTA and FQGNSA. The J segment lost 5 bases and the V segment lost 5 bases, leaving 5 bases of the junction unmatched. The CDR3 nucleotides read TGTGCCAGCAGCCCGGACAGGAGGACTGAAGCTTTCTTT. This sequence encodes CASSPDRRTEAFF.

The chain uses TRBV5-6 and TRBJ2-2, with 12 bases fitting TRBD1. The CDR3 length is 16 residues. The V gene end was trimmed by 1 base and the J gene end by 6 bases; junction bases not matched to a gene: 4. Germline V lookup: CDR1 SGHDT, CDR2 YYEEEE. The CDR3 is CASSLYGTGGAGELFF. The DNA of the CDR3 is TGTGCCAGCAGCTTGTACGGGACAGGGGGCGCCGGGGAGCTGTTTTTT.